There are a few counts of the clone carrying this T cell receptor (beta chain). Its target is not known. The sample comes from a study of monozygotic twins with cystic fibrosis. Profiling relied on immunoSEQ multiplex PCR, and the TCRdb table lists in-frame clones only, not all of them. This table holds 15,000 to 20,000 clones, over 95% found once. General study points: Nucleotide-identical clonotype sharing was significantly higher within monozygotic CF twin pairs than between unrelated CF individuals. Low clonality (median around 0.009) suggested a mostly naive repertoire. In this small cohort, shared CDR3 numbers showed no association with age, concordance or disease severity.

Trimming stripped 2 bases from V and 1 base from J, with 9 bases between. Germline V lookup: CDR1 SGHRS, CDR2 YFSETQ. The CDR3 length is 14 residues. This receptor was identified in a girl aged 2-10 years with cystic fibrosis. Sequences were obtained from blood. The chain joins TRBV5-1 to TRBJ1-1, with D possibly matching TRBD1 (6 bases). CDR3 nucleotides: TGCGCCAGCAGCTTAGACAGGCCGAACACTGAAGCTTTCTTT. This gives the protein CASSLDRPNTEAFF.